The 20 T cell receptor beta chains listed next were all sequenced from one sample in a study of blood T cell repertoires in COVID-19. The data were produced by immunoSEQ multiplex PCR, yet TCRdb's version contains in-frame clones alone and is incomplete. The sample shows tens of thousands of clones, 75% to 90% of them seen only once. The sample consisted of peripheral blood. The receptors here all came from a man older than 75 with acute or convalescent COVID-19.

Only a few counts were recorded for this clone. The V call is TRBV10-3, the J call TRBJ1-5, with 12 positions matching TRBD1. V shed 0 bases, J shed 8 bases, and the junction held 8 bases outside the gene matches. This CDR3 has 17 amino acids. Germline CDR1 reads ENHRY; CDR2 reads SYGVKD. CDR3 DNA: TGTGCCATCAGTGAGTCGGGCGGGACAGGGGGCAGGGAGCCCCAGCATTTT. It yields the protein CAISESGGTGGREPQHF.

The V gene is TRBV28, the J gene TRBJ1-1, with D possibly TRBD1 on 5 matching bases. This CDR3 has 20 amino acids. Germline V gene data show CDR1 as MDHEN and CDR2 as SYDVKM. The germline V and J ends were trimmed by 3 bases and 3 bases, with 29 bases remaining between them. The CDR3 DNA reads TGTGCCAGCAGTTTTAACTCCCTTGTAGCAGGGTCTACGGATGACACTGAAGCTTTCTTT. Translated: CASSFNSLVAGSTDDTEAFF.

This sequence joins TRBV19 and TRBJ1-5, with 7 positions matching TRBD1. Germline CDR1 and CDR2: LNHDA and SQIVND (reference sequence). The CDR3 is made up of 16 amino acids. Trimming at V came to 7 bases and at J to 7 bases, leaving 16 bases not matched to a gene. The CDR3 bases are TGTGCCAGTACGGTCGGGACAGCAGTAAAAAGGCAGCCCCAGCATTTT. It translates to CASTVGTAVKRQPQHF.

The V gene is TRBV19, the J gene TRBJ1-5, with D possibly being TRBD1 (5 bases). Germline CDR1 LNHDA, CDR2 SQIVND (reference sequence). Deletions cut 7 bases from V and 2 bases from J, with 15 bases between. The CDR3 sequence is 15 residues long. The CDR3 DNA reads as TGTGCCAGTATTCCGGGGGGGGGACGCAATCAGCCCCAGCATTTT. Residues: CASIPGGGRNQPQHF. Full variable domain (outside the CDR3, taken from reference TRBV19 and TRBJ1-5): DGGITQSPKYLFRKEGQNVTLSCEQNLNHDAMYWYRQDPGQGLRLIYYSQIVNDFQKGDIAEGYSVSREKKESFPLTVTSAQKNPTAFYLCASIPGGGRNQPQHFGDGTRLSIL.

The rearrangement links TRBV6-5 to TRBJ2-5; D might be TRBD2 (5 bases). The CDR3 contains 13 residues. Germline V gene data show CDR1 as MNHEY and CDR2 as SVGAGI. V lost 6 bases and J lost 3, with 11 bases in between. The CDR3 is CASSRREKETQYF. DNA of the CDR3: TGTGCCAGCAGCCGAAGGGAGAAAGAGACCCAGTACTTC.

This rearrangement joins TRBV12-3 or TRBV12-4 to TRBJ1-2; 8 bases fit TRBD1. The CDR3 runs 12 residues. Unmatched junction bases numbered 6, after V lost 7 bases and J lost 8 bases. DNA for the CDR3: TGTGCCAGCACCCAGGGGGCGGGAGGCTACACCTTC. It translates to CASTQGAGGYTF.

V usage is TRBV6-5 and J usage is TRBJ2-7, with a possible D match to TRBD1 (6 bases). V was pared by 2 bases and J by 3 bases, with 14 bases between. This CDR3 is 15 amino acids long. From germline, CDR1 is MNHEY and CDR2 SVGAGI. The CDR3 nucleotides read TGTGCCAGCAGTTACGGGTTGGACAGAGTCTACGAGCAGTACTTC. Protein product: CASSYGLDRVYEQYF.

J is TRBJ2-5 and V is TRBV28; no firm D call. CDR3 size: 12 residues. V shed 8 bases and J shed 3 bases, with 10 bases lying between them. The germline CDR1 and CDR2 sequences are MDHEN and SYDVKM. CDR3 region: CASGAIEETQYF. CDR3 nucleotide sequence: TGTGCCAGCGGAGCCATCGAAGAGACCCAGTACTTC.

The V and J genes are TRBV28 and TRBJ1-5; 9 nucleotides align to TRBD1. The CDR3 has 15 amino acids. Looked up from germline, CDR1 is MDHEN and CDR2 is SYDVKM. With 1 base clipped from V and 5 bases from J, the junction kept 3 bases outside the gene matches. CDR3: CASSLLQGAHQPQHF. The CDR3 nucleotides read TGTGCCAGCAGTTTATTACAGGGGGCCCATCAGCCCCAGCATTTT.

CDR3 in DNA: TGTGCCAGCAGTTCGGGACAGGGAGGCAATCAGCCCCAGCATTTT. Its protein is CASSSGQGGNQPQHF. This rearrangement joins TRBV28 to TRBJ1-5; 9 bases agree with TRBD1. Germline CDR1 and CDR2: MDHEN and SYDVKM. This CDR3 has 15 amino acids. J gave up 2 bases and V 4 bases, and 3 bases lay outside the gene matches.

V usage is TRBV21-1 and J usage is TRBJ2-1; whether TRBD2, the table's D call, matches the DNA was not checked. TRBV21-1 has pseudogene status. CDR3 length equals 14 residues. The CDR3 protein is CARRMAGSYNEQFF. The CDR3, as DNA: TGTGCCAGGAGGATGGCGGGCTCCTACAATGAGCAGTTCTTC.

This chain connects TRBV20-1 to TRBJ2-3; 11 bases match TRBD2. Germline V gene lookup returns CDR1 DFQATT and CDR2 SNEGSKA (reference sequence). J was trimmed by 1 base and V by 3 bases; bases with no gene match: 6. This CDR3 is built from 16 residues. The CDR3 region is CSASPGLAERTDTQYF. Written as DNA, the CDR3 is TGCAGTGCTAGTCCGGGACTAGCGGAGCGCACAGATACGCAGTATTTT.

CDR3 nucleotide sequence: TGCAGCGTTGAACAGGGATGGGCCACTGAAGCTTTCTTT. It translates to CSVEQGWATEAFF. V usage is TRBV29-1 and J usage is TRBJ1-1, with a weak D call TRBD1 (5 bases). Trimming pared 2 bases from V and 4 bases from J, leaving 11 bases between. Germline V gene data show CDR1 as SQVTM and CDR2 as ANQGSEA. This CDR3 spans 13 amino acids.

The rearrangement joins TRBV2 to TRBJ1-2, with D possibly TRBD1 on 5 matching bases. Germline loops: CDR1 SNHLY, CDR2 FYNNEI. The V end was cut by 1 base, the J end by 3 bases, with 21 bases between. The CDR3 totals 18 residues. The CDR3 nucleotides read TGTGCCAGCAGTGAAGGCAGAGGAGGGGCGTGGACCGACTATGGCTACACCTTC. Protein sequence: CASSEGRGGAWTDYGYTF.

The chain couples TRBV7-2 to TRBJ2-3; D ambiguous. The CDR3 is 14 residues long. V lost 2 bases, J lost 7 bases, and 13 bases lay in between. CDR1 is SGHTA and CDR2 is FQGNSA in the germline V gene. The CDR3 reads CASSLKAQANTQYF. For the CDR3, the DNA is TGTGCCAGCAGCTTAAAGGCACAAGCGAATACGCAGTATTTT.

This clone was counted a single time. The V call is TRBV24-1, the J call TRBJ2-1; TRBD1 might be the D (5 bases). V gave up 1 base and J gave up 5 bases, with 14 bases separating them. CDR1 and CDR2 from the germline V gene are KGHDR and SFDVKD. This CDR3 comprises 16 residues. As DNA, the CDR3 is TGTGCCACCAGTGATTTCGCTAGTGGGGCCAACAATGAGCAGTTCTTC. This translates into CATSDFASGANNEQFF.

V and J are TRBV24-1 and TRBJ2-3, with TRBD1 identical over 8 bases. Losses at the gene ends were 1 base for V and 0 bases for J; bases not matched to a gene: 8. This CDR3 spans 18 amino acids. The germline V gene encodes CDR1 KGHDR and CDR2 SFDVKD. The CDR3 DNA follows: TGTGCCACCAGTGATTTAACAGGGGGGCAAACTAGCACAGATACGCAGTATTTT. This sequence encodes CATSDLTGGQTSTDTQYF.

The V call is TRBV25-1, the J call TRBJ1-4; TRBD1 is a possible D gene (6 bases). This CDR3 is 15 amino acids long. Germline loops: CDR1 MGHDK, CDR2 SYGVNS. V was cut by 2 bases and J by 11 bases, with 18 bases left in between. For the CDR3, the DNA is TGTGCCAGCAGTGAAAACAGGGCGGCCAGCAGGAAACTGTTTTTT. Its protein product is CASSENRAASRKLFF.

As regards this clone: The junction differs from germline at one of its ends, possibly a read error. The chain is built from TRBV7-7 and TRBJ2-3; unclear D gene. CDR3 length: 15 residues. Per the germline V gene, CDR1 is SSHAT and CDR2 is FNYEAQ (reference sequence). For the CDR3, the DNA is TGTGCTAGCAGCCTCGGTGGCGGAACAACAGATACGCAGTATTTT. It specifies CASSLGGGTTDTQYF.

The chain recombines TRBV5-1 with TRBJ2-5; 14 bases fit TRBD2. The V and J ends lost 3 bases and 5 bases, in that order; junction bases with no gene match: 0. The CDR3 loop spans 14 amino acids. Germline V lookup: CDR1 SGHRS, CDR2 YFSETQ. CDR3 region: CASSWTSGRETQYF. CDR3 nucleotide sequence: TGCGCCAGCAGCTGGACTAGCGGGAGGGAGACCCAGTACTTC.